This entry lists 16 T cell receptor beta chains sequenced from one sample in a study of blood T cell repertoires in COVID-19. This table comes from immunoSEQ multiplex PCR, and its TCRdb copy is limited to in-frame clones, with some not included. The sample has around 140,000 clones, roughly nine tenths seen once; the top ten hold more than 2.5%. Sequenced input: peripheral blood. All receptors derive from a human donor with COVID-19, enrolled during active disease. The donor label of this sample is uncertain.

This rearrangement joins TRBV7-2 to TRBJ1-5, with D perhaps TRBD1 (6 bases). Trimming cost V 0 bases and J 1 base, with 10 bases left between them. CDR1 is SGHTA and CDR2 is FQGNSA in the germline V gene. This CDR3 comprises 16 residues. This chain's CDR3 is CASSLASQGSNQPQHF. The CDR3 DNA reads TGTGCCAGCAGCTTAGCGTCACAGGGAAGCAATCAGCCCCAGCATTTT.

The rearrangement links TRBV6-6 to TRBJ1-4; D is ambiguous. The CDR3 covers 17 residues. CDR1 and CDR2 from the germline V gene are MNHNY and SVGAGI (reference sequence). Trimming cost V 5 bases and J 0 bases, with 16 bases left between them. CDR3 residues: CASSLPTLVPTNEKLFF. CDR3 in DNA: TGTGCCAGCAGTCTCCCGACACTGGTTCCAACTAATGAAAAACTGTTTTTT.

This rearrangement joins TRBV10-2 to TRBJ1-5; 8 bases fit TRBD1. V gave up 4 bases and J gave up 6 bases; unmatched junction bases: 20. Per the germline V gene, CDR1 is WSHSY and CDR2 is SAAADI. The CDR3 is 19 amino acids. The CDR3 reads CASSGATGQGRRVGQPQHF. The CDR3, as DNA: TGCGCCAGCAGTGGCGCAACCGGACAGGGAAGACGAGTCGGTCAGCCCCAGCATTTT.

This clone was counted only a few times. The J gene is TRBJ1-5, the V gene TRBV30; D might be TRBD1 (5 bases). Germline assignment: CDR1 GTSNPN and CDR2 SVGIG (reference sequence). The length of the CDR3 is 14 residues. Trimming cost V 3 bases and J 6 bases, with 15 bases left between them. The CDR3: CAWSDGGGSQPQHF. The DNA of the CDR3 is TGTGCCTGGAGCGACGGGGGGGGGAGTCAGCCCCAGCATTTT.

The rearrangement joins TRBV18 to TRBJ2-5, with D tentatively TRBD1 (5 bases). Germline CDR1 and CDR2: KGHSH and LQKENI. CDR3 length: 14 residues. Trimming took off 4 bases at V and 1 base at J, with 10 bases between the two ends. CDR3 nucleotide sequence: TGTGCCAGCTCACGGTTTGACAGCCAAGAGACCCAGTACTTC. Translation: CASSRFDSQETQYF.

The J gene is TRBJ1-2, the V gene TRBV7-8; a weak D match, TRBD1 (6 bases). The CDR3 extends over 16 amino acids. Germline V gene lookup returns CDR1 SGHVS and CDR2 FQNEAQ. Trimming pared 1 base from V and 0 bases from J, leaving 12 bases between. CDR3 in amino acids: CASSLVAGEANYGYTF. The CDR3 DNA reads as TGTGCCAGCAGCTTAGTGGCAGGGGAAGCTAACTATGGCTACACCTTC.

The rearrangement uses TRBV15 and TRBJ2-2; 7 bases are a match to TRBD1. The CDR3 has 14 residues. Unmatched junction bases numbered 8, after V lost 8 bases and J lost 5 bases. Germline-derived CDR1 and CDR2 are LNHNV and YYDKDF (reference sequence). The CDR3 sequence: CATEGDRGTGELFF. CDR3 in DNA: TGTGCCACCGAGGGGGACAGAGGTACCGGGGAGCTGTTTTTT. The complete variable domain, with remaining parts taken from reference TRBV15 and TRBJ2-2, reads DAMVIQNPRYQVTQFGKPVTLSCSQTLNHNVMYWYQQKSSQAPKLLFHYYDKDFNNEADTPDNFQSRRPNTSFCFLDIRSPGLGDTAMYLCATEGDRGTGELFFGEGSRLTVL.

This clone showed up just once. The chain recombines TRBV5-1 with TRBJ2-3, with 7 bases identical to TRBD1. The J segment lost 1 base and the V segment lost 4 bases, leaving 9 bases of the junction unmatched. The CDR3 extends over 16 amino acids. CDR1 is SGHRS and CDR2 is YFSETQ in the germline V gene. CDR3 bases: TGCGCCAGCAGCCGCAAGGGGGCTACGGGCACAGATACGCAGTATTTT. Translating gives CASSRKGATGTDTQYF.

The chain uses TRBV3-1 (or the pseudogene TRBV3-2) and TRBJ2-7, with D possibly TRBD2 on 6 matching bases. Germline values: CDR1 LGHDT, CDR2 YNNKEL (reference sequence). V was clipped by 2 bases and J by 4 bases, with 12 bases between them. This CDR3 has 14 residues. The CDR3 spells CASSQLPSAYEQYF. The CDR3 DNA follows: TGTGCCAGCAGCCAATTACCTAGCGCGTACGAGCAGTACTTC.

The rearrangement joins TRBV19 to TRBJ1-3; 9 bases are shared with TRBD1. CDR1 and CDR2 (germline): LNHDA, SQIVND (reference sequence). This CDR3 has 16 amino acids. V trimming: 0 bases; J trimming: 5 bases; junction bases outside the gene matches: 5. The CDR3 region has the DNA TGTGCCAGTAGTATAGATTCGGACAGGGGAAGAAACACCATATATTTT. It codes for CASSIDSDRGRNTIYF.

This clone has just one count. The V gene is TRBV9, the J gene TRBJ2-3; TRBD2 aligns across 9 bases. With 5 bases clipped from V and 4 bases from J, the junction kept 5 bases outside the gene matches. The germline V gene encodes CDR1 SGDLS and CDR2 YYNGEE. The CDR3 contains 14 residues. CDR3 residues: CASRPGLAPDTQYF. The CDR3 DNA is TGTGCCAGCAGGCCGGGACTAGCACCAGATACGCAGTATTTT.

The CDR3: CASSQDRVASPLHF. DNA for the CDR3: TGTGCCAGCAGCCAAGACAGGGTGGCCTCACCCCTCCACTTT. The rearrangement uses TRBV2 and TRBJ1-6, with 7 positions matching TRBD1. The CDR3 extends over 14 amino acids. CDR1 and CDR2 (germline): SNHLY, FYNNEI. V lost 6 bases to trimming and J lost 10 bases; unmatched junction nucleotides: 9.

The V and J genes are TRBV9 and TRBJ1-6, with a possible D match to TRBD1 (5 bases). This CDR3 spans 18 amino acids. Trimming removed 0 bases from V and 5 bases from J, with 18 bases in between. Germline loops: CDR1 SGDLS, CDR2 YYNGEE. The CDR3 nucleotides are TGTGCCAGCAGCGTAGATCGGCAACGGGGAGGGGATAATTCACCCCTCCACTTT. Translating it yields CASSVDRQRGGDNSPLHF. The complete variable domain, with remaining parts taken from reference TRBV9 and TRBJ1-6, reads DSGVTQTPKHLITATGQRVTLRCSPRSGDLSVYWYQQSLDQGLQFLIQYYNGEERAKGNILERFSAQQFPDLHSELNLSSLELGDSALYFCASSVDRQRGGDNSPLHFGNGTRLTVT.

This chain connects TRBV19 to TRBJ2-3, with D unresolved. Trimming shortened V by 6 bases and J by 6 bases, and 10 bases separated the two germline ends. The CDR3 is 12 amino acids. Germline CDR1 and CDR2: LNHDA and SQIVND (reference sequence). The CDR3 sequence is CASSPSMDTQYF. The CDR3 coding sequence is TGTGCCAGTAGCCCCTCTATGGATACGCAGTATTTT.

V and J are TRBV2 and TRBJ1-6; the D gene is possibly TRBD1 (5 bases). Germline CDR1 reads SNHLY; CDR2 reads FYNNEI. CDR3 length equals 13 residues. V was clipped by 7 bases and J by 7 bases, with 11 bases between them. The CDR3 region has the DNA TGTGCCAGCATTGGGGCGGAAAATTCACCCCTCCACTTT. Translating gives CASIGAENSPLHF.

The chain combines TRBV3-1 (or the pseudogene TRBV3-2) with TRBJ2-3, with TRBD1 matching 10 bases. Germline values: CDR1 LGHDT, CDR2 YNNKEL (reference sequence). This CDR3 region has 16 residues. V lost 1 base and J lost 6; bases outside the gene matches: 7. The CDR3 DNA follows: TGTGCCAGCAGCCAAGCAGGACAGGGGGATGCGGATACGCAGTATTTT. Protein sequence: CASSQAGQGDADTQYF.